This TCR beta chain was captured in a study of T cell responses to AZD1222 COVID-19 vaccine. Clones were sequenced by immunoSEQ multiplex PCR, and TCRdb holds only the in-frame ones, with some missing. The table lists some 150,000 clones, 85% to 90% of them singletons. There are 14 residues in the CDR3. V dropped 6 bases and J dropped 12; count of bases not matched to a gene: 12. CDR1 is SGHNT, CDR2 YYREEE, per germline (reference sequence). The receptor was isolated from an adult who received the AZD1222 COVID-19 vaccine. The input for sequencing was peripheral blood, taken 28 days after the second AZD1222 dose. The chain uses TRBV5-4 and TRBJ1-2; 12 bases are shared with TRBD1. The CDR3 nucleotides are TGTGCCAGCACCTTAGGGGACAGGGGGCAAGAAAACACCTTC. Translating gives CASTLGDRGQENTF.